The 14 T cell receptor beta chains below come from one sample, sequenced in a study of shared clonotypes between healthy human individuals. The assay was immunoSEQ multiplex PCR, and TCRdb's table has in-frame clones only and misses some. Of some 1,100,000 clones listed, 75% to 80% are singletons. Input material: memory CD4+ T cells from PBMCs. Subset of the sample: CD45RA-negative fraction. These receptors were obtained from a young man in good health. Some clones in this sample may be carry-over from other donors' samples.

The chain employs TRBV7-2 and TRBJ2-1; 11 nucleotides align to TRBD2. With V trimmed by 0 bases and J by 9 bases, 13 bases remained unmatched. CDR3 length: 18 amino acids. CDR1 and CDR2 (germline): SGHTA, FQGNSA. The CDR3: CASSLAKLAGGLSFEQFF. The DNA of the CDR3 is TGTGCCAGCAGCTTAGCAAAGTTAGCGGGAGGGCTCTCGTTTGAGCAGTTCTTC. Supplemented by reference TRBV7-2 and TRBJ2-1, the full variable domain reads GAGVSQSPSNKVTEKGKDVELRCDPISGHTALYWYRQSLGQGLEFLIYFQGNSAPDKSGLPSDRFSAERTGGSVSTLTIQRTQQEDSAVYLCASSLAKLAGGLSFEQFFGPGTRLTVL.

The chain has TRBV7-6 and TRBJ2-7, with TRBD2 as a possible D gene (5 bases). CDR3 length equals 14 residues. Trimming stripped 0 bases from V and 4 bases from J, with 10 bases between. Germline lookup yields CDR1 SGHVS and CDR2 FNYEAQ. The CDR3 region is CASSLAYSEYEQYF. The CDR3 DNA sequence: TGTGCCAGCAGCTTAGCTTATAGCGAGTACGAGCAGTACTTC.

This clone was counted many times. The chain employs TRBV6-5 and TRBJ2-7, with a weak D call TRBD2 (6 bases). CDR1 and CDR2 (germline): MNHEY, SVGAGI. The CDR3 totals 14 residues. V was trimmed by 5 bases and J by 4 bases, leaving 15 bases between them. The CDR3 sequence is CASSPRIGTYEQYF. Written as DNA, the CDR3 is TGTGCCAGCAGTCCGCGGATTGGGACTTACGAGCAGTACTTC.

The chain recombines TRBV6-5 with TRBJ1-2; maybe TRBD1 (6 bases). The CDR3 spans 12 residues. V dropped 10 bases and J dropped 2 bases, with 11 bases sitting between them. Per the germline V gene, CDR1 is MNHEY and CDR2 is SVGAGI. This chain's CDR3 is CATTDRNYGYTF. As DNA, the CDR3 is TGTGCCACAACAGACAGGAACTATGGCTACACCTTC.

The count of this clone is one. V is TRBV7-8 and J is TRBJ1-1; 7 bases are shared with TRBD1. From germline, CDR1 is SGHVS and CDR2 FQNEAQ. The CDR3 consists of 14 residues. V was pared by 6 bases and J by 1 base, with 5 bases of the junction left unmatched. The CDR3, as DNA: TGTGCCAGCAGACTAGCAGGGGGGAACACTGAAGCTTTCTTT. Its protein is CASRLAGGNTEAFF.

The V call is TRBV7-3, the J call TRBJ1-2, with a possible D match to TRBD1 (5 bases). V dropped 1 base and J dropped 6 bases, with 12 bases sitting between them. The CDR3 sequence is 14 residues long. Germline CDR1 is SGHTA and CDR2 is FQGTGA. The CDR3 reads CASSLNRQGDGYTF. As DNA, the CDR3 is TGTGCCAGCAGCTTAAATCGCCAGGGAGATGGCTACACCTTC.

This clone appeared once. The genes are TRBV5-1 and TRBJ2-1; the D gene is possibly TRBD1 (5 bases). V lost 4 bases, J lost 5 bases, and 13 bases lay in between. The length of the CDR3 is 14 residues. CDR1 and CDR2 (germline): SGHRS, YFSETQ. CDR3 in DNA: TGCGCCAGCAGCATTGACAGCGCCAACAATGAGCAGTTCTTC. Translation: CASSIDSANNEQFF.

V is TRBV28 and J is TRBJ1-4; the match to TRBD1 covers 9 bases. From germline, CDR1 is MDHEN and CDR2 SYDVKM. The CDR3 contains 14 residues. After removal of 4 bases from V and 9 bases from J, the junction contained 6 bases not matched to a gene. The CDR3 loop reads CASSYPGQGKKLFF. CDR3 coding DNA: TGTGCCAGCAGTTACCCGGGACAGGGCAAAAAACTGTTTTTT.

The chain uses TRBV18 and TRBJ1-1; D is ambiguous. Trimming stripped 3 bases from V and 7 bases from J, with 15 bases between. Germline V gives CDR1 KGHSH, CDR2 LQKENI. This CDR3 spans 14 amino acids. In nucleotides, the CDR3 is TGTGCCAGCTCACCTAACGCAGGCGGCGGTGAAGCTTTCTTT. Protein product: CASSPNAGGGEAFF. The full variable domain, its missing parts supplied by reference TRBV18 and TRBJ1-1, is NAGVMQNPRHLVRRRGQEARLRCSPMKGHSHVYWYRQLPEEGLKFMVYLQKENIIDESGMPKERFSAEFPKEGPSILRIQQVVRGDSAAYFCASSPNAGGGEAFFGQGTRLTVV.

The DNA of the CDR3 is TGTGCCAGCAGTGGGCGGGGAATAAGAGATCAGCCCCAGCATTTT. This encodes CASSGRGIRDQPQHF. The chain uses TRBV2 and TRBJ1-5, with D hard to call. CDR1 and CDR2 (germline): SNHLY, FYNNEI. V was clipped by 4 bases and J by 5 bases, with 15 bases between them. The CDR3 is made up of 15 amino acids.

The chain is built from TRBV6-5 and TRBJ2-5; D possibly corresponds to TRBD1 (6 bases). Germline V gene lookup returns CDR1 MNHEY and CDR2 SVGAGI. V lost 5 bases and J 5 bases, leaving 12 bases between the germline ends. The CDR3 loop spans 13 amino acids. DNA for the CDR3: TGTGCCAGCAGTCAGGGGACCAAGGAGACCCAGTACTTC. Translating gives CASSQGTKETQYF.

The rearrangement uses TRBV5-4 and TRBJ2-1; D unresolved. Trimming cost V 1 base and J 8 bases, with 10 bases left between them. Per the germline V gene, CDR1 is SGHNT and CDR2 is YYREEE (reference sequence). The CDR3 has 13 residues. The CDR3 loop is CASSLKGSDEQFF. The CDR3 region has the DNA TGTGCCAGCAGCTTGAAGGGCTCCGATGAGCAGTTCTTC.

V gene TRBV11-2 combines with J gene TRBJ2-7; 8 bases fit TRBD2. The trim removed 5 bases at V and 4 bases at J, leaving 7 bases unmatched. Looked up from germline, CDR1 is SGHAT and CDR2 is FQNNGV. The CDR3 runs 14 residues. CDR3 DNA: TGTGCCAGCAGCCCCTGGGAGCGGGAGTACGAGCAGTACTTC. Its translation is CASSPWEREYEQYF.

The gene calls are TRBV23-1 and TRBJ2-1; D is undetermined. TRBV23-1 is an ORF; its function is uncertain. Trimming cost V 4 bases and J 3 bases, with 22 bases left between them. The CDR3 contains 18 residues. The chain's CDR3 is CASSPRRAPADLYNEQFF. CDR3 nucleotide sequence: TGCGCCAGCAGTCCACGCCGTGCTCCGGCGGATCTCTACAATGAGCAGTTCTTC.